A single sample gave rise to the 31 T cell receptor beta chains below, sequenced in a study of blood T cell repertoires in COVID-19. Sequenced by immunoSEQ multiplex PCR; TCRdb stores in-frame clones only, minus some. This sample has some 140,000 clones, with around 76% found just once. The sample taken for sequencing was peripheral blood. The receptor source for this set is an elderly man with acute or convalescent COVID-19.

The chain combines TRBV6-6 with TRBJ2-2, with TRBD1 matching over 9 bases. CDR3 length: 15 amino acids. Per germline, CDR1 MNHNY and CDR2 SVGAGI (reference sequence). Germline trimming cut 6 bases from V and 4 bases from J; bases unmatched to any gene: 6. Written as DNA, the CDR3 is TGTGCCAGCAGAACCGGGACAGGGATCACCGGGGAGCTGTTTTTT. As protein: CASRTGTGITGELFF.

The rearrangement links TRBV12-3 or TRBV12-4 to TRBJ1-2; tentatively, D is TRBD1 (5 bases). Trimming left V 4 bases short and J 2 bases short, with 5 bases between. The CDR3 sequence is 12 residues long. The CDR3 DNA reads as TGTGCCAGCAGTTCAGGGAACTATGGCTACACCTTC. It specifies CASSSGNYGYTF.

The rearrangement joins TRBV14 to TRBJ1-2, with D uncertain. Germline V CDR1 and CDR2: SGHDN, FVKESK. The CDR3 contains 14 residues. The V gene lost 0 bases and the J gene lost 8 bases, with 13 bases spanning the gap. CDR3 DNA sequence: TGTGCCAGCAGCCAAGATTTACAGTCGAAAGGCTACACCTTC. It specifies CASSQDLQSKGYTF.

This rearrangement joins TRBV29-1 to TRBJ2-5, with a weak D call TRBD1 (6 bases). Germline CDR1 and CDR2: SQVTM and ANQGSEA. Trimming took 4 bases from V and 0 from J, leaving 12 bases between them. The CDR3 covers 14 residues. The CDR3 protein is CSVAQGPNQETQYF. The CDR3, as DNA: TGCAGCGTTGCACAGGGACCAAACCAAGAGACCCAGTACTTC.

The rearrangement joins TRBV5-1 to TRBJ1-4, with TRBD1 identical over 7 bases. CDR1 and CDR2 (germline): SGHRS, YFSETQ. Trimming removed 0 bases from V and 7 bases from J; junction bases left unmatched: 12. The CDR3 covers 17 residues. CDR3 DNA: TGCGCCAGCAGCTTGGCGACAGGGCCGTCCTTCGGTGAAAAACTGTTTTTT. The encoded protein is CASSLATGPSFGEKLFF.

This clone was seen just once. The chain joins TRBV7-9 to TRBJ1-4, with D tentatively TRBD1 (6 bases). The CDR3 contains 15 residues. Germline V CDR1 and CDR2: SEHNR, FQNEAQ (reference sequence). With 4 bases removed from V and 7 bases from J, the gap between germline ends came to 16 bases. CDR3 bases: TGTGCCAGCAGCTCTCCTACAGGGTTGGGTGAAAAACTGTTTTTT. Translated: CASSSPTGLGEKLFF.

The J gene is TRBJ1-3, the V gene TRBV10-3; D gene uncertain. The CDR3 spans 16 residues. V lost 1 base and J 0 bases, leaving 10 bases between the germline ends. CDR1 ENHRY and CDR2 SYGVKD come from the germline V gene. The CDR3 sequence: CAISEWQASSGNTIYF. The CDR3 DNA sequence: TGTGCCATCAGTGAGTGGCAGGCAAGCTCTGGAAACACCATATATTTT.

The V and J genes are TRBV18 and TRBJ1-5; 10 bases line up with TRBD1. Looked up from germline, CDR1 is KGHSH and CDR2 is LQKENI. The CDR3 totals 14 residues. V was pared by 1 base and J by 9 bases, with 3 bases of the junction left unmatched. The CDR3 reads CASSPRTGGWPQHF. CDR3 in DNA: TGTGCCAGCTCACCACGGACAGGGGGTTGGCCCCAGCATTTT.

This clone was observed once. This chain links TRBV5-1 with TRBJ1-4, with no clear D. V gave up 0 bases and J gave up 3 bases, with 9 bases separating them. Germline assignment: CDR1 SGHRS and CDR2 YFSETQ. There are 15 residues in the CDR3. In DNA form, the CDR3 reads TGCGCCAGCAGCTTGGAGGGAGCAGCTAATGAAAAACTGTTTTTT. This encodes CASSLEGAANEKLFF. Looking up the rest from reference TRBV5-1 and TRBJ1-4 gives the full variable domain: KAGVTQTPRYLIKTRGQQVTLSCSPISGHRSVSWYQQTPGQGLQFLFEYFSETQRNKGNFPGRFSGRQFSNSRSEMNVSTLELGDSALYLCASSLEGAANEKLFFGSGTQLSVL.

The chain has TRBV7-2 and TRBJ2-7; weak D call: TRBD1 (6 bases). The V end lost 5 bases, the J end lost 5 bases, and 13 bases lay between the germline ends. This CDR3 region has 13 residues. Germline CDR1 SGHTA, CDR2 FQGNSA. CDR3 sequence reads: CASSGHRDNEQYF. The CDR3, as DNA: TGTGCCAGCAGCGGCCACCGGGACAACGAGCAGTACTTC.

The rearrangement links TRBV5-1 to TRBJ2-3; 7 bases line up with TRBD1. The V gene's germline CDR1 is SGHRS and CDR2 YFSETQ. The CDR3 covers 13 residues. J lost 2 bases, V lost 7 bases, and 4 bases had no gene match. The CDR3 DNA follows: TGCGCCAGCTCGACAGGGAACACAGATACGCAGTATTTT. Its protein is CASSTGNTDTQYF.

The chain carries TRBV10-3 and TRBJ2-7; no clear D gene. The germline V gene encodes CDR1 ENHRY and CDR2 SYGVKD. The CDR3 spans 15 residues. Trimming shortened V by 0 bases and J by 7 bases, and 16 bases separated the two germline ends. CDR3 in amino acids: CAISESAATNREQYF. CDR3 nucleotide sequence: TGTGCCATCAGTGAGTCGGCGGCCACTAACCGTGAGCAGTACTTC.

The CDR3 protein is CASSLERTGNTEAFF. CDR3 in DNA: TGTGCCAGCAGTTTAGAAAGGACAGGGAACACTGAAGCTTTCTTT. The V and J genes are TRBV27 and TRBJ1-1; the match to TRBD1 covers 7 bases. Trimming at V came to 2 bases and at J to 1 base, leaving 4 bases not matched to a gene. This CDR3 region has 15 residues. Germline V gives CDR1 MNHEY, CDR2 SMNVEV (reference sequence).

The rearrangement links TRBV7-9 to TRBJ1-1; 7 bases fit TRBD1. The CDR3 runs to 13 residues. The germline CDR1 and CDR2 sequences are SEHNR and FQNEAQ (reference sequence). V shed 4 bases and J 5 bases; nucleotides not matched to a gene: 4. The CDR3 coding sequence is TGTGCCAGCAGCTCGATACAGGGGACTGAAGCTTTCTTT. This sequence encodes CASSSIQGTEAFF.

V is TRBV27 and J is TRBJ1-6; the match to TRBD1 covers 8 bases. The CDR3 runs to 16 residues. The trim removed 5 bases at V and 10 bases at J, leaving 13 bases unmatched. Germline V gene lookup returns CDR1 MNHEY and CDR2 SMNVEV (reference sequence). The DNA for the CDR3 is TGTGCCAGCAGTCGGGCAGGGGGCGTCATTACGTCACCCCTCCACTTT. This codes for CASSRAGGVITSPLHF.

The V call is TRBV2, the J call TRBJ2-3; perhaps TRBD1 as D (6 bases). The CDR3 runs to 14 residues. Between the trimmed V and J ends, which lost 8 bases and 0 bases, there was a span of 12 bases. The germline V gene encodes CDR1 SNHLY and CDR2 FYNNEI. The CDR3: CASERDTSTDTQYF. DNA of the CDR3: TGTGCCAGCGAACGGGACACCAGCACAGATACGCAGTATTTT.

CDR3 amino acids: CASSGGRGNTGELFF. The DNA for the CDR3 is TGTGCCAGCAGCGGAGGTAGGGGGAATACCGGGGAGCTGTTTTTT. V gene TRBV7-3 combines with J gene TRBJ2-2; TRBD1 is a possible D gene (6 bases). This CDR3 is built from 15 residues. Germline lookup yields CDR1 SGHTA and CDR2 FQGTGA. The ends were cut back, 5 bases at V and 5 bases at J, with 15 bases in the middle.

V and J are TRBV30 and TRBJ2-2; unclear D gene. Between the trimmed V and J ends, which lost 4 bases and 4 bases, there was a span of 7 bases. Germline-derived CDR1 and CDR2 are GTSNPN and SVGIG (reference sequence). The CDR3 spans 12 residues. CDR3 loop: CAWNRGTGELFF. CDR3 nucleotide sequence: TGTGCCTGGAATAGAGGCACCGGGGAGCTGTTTTTT.

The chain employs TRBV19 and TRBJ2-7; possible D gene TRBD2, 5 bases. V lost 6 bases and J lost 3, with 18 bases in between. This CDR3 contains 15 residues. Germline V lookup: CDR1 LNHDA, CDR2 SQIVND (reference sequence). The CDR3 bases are TGTGCCAGTAGCTCGGCGGGCTCCCGGGGCTACGAGCAGTACTTC. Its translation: CASSSAGSRGYEQYF.

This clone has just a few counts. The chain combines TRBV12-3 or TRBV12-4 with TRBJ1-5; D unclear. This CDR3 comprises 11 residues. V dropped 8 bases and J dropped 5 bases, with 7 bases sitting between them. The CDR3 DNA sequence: TGTGCCAGCGGACTCGATCAGCCCCAGCATTTT. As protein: CASGLDQPQHF.

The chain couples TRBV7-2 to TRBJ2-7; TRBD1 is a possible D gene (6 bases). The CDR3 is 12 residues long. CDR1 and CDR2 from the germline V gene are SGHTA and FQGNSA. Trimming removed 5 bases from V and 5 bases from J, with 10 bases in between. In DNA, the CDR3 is TGTGCCAGCAGCGAATACAGGGACGAGCAGTACTTC. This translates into CASSEYRDEQYF.

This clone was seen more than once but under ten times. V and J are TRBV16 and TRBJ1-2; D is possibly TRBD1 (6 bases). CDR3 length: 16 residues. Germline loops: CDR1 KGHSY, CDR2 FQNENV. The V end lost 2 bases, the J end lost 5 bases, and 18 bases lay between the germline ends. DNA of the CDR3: TGTGCCAGCAGCCAAAGAACTCCAGGGGTGGGGTATGGCTACACCTTC. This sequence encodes CASSQRTPGVGYGYTF.

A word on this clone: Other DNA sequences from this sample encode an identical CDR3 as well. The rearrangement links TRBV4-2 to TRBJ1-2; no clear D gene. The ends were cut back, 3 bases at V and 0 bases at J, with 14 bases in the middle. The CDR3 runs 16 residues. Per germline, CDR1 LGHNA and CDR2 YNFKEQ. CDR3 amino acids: CASSQWPPPANYGYTF. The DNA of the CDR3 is TGTGCCAGCAGCCAGTGGCCGCCTCCAGCTAACTATGGCTACACCTTC.

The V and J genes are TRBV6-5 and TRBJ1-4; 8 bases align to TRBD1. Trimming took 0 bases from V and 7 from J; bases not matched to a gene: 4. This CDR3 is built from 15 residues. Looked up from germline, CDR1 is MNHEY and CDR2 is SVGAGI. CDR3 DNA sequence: TGTGCCAGCAGTTACTCCCGGACAGGGCTTGAAAAACTGTTTTTT. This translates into CASSYSRTGLEKLFF.

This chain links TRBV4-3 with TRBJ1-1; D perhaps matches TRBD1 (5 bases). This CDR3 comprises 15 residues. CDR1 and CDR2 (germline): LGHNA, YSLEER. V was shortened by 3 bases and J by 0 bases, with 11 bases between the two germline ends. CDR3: CASSQRGKLNTEAFF. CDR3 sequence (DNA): TGCGCCAGCAGCCAGCGGGGGAAGCTGAACACTGAAGCTTTCTTT.

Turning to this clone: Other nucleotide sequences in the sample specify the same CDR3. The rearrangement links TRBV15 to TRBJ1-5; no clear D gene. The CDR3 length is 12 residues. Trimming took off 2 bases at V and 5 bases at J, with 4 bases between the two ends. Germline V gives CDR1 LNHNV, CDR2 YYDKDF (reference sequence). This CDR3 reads CATSRPYQPQHF. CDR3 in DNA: TGTGCCACCAGCAGACCATATCAGCCCCAGCATTTT.

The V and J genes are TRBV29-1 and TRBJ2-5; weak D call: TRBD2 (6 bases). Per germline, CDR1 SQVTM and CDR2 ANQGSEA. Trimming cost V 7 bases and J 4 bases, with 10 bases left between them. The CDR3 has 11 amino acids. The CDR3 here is CSAGGGETQYF. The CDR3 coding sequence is TGCAGCGCCGGGGGAGGAGAGACCCAGTACTTC. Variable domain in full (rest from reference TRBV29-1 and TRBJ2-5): SAVISQKPSRDICQRGTSLTIQCQVDSQVTMMFWYRQQPGQSLTLIATANQGSEATYESGFVIDKFPISRPNLTFSTLTVSNMSPEDSSIYLCSAGGGETQYFGPGTRLLVL.

The CDR3 sequence is CASSLGGNRETQYF. The CDR3 nucleotides are TGCGCCAGCAGCTTGGGAGGGAATAGAGAGACCCAGTACTTC. The chain employs TRBV5-1 and TRBJ2-5; D might be TRBD2 (5 bases). The CDR3 has 14 amino acids. Germline CDR1 is SGHRS and CDR2 is YFSETQ. The V and J ends lost 0 bases and 4 bases respectively, with 10 bases between them.

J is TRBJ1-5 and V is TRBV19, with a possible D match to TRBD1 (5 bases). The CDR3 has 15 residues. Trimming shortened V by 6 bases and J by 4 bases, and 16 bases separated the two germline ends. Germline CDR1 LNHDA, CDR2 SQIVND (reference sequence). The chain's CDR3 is CASRGTQAANQPQHF. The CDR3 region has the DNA TGTGCCAGTAGGGGGACTCAGGCGGCTAATCAGCCCCAGCATTTT.

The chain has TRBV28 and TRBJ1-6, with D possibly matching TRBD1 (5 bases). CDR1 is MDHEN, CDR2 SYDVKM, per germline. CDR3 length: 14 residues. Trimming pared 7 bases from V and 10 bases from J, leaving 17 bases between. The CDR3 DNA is TGTGCCAGCACTCCCGGGGGTTTTCGATCACCCCTCCACTTT. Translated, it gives CASTPGGFRSPLHF.

CDR3 region: CASSSLAGGLEQYF. CDR3 coding DNA: TGTGCCAGCAGTTCACTAGCGGGGGGGCTCGAGCAGTACTTC. This chain joins TRBV27 and TRBJ2-7; TRBD2 matches at 13 bases. This CDR3 comprises 14 residues. J was trimmed by 6 bases and V by 4 bases; bases with no gene match: 3. The V gene's germline CDR1 is MNHEY and CDR2 SMNVEV (reference sequence).